Presented here are 13 T cell receptor beta chains from one specimen sequenced in a study of tumor-infiltrating lymphocytes in primary liver carcinoma. The template, about 550 ng total RNA, yielded TCR beta cDNA made with a constant-region primer. Slightly modified ARM-PCR served as the procedure for the TCR beta libraries. These libraries came from three rounds of nested multiplex PCR. Both of the initial two PCR rounds ran for around 10 cycles and employed TRBV1-TRBV30 forward primers alongside a C-beta reverse primer. MiXCR was run by TCRdb on the multiplex PCR reads, yielding one entry per CDR3 protein. The repertoire includes about 330,000 distinct CDR3 sequences, less than 70% of them detected once, and 5.5% to 7% sits in the top ten. RNA was extracted from whole blood without cell sorting, alongside germline DNA. The sample comprised peripheral blood. The receptors stem from a man between 40 and 49 years old with primary liver carcinoma and hepatitis B virus infection.

J is TRBJ2-1 and V is TRBV11-2, with D possibly TRBD1 on 6 matching bases. The V and J ends lost 8 bases and 4 bases respectively, with 15 bases between them. Germline V gene sequence: CDR1 SGHAT, CDR2 FQNNGV. The length of the CDR3 is 14 residues. CDR3 in DNA: TGTGCCAGCGGCGCAAGGGGGAATTACAATGAGCAGTTCTTC. Translated: CASGARGNYNEQFF.

Concerning this clonotype itself: This could be a read error, since a much larger clone is one nucleotide away. V gene TRBV6-5 combines with J gene TRBJ1-2; D not certain. Trimming stripped 4 bases from V and 2 bases from J, with 11 bases between. The CDR3 is 14 amino acids. Germline CDR1 and CDR2: MNHEY and SVGAGI. The CDR3 DNA is TGTGCCAGCAGTTTGGGGAGATACAACTATGGCTACACCTTC. This gives the protein CASSLGRYNYGYTF.

Concerning this clonotype itself: A read error may produce the germline difference seen at one junction end. The chain has TRBV12-3 or TRBV12-4 and TRBJ2-2, with 8 bases fitting TRBD2. The CDR3 is 13 residues long. CDR3 in amino acids: CGFGTSATGELSF. In DNA, the CDR3 is TGTGGGTTCGGGACTAGTGCCACCGGGGAGCTGTCTTTT.

This clonotype was recorded at least ten times. V usage is TRBV4-3 and J usage is TRBJ1-4; maybe TRBD1 (6 bases). The V and J ends lost 0 bases and 2 bases respectively, with 16 bases between them. This CDR3 has 18 amino acids. Germline V gives CDR1 LGHNA, CDR2 YSLEER. The CDR3 is CASSQDGGGQGTNEKLFF. CDR3 coding DNA: TGCGCCAGCAGCCAAGATGGTGGGGGGCAGGGGACTAATGAAAAACTGTTTTTT.

With respect to this clonotype: This may be a read error: a much more frequent sequence differs by one nucleotide. The CDR3 end shows no conserved phenylalanine or tryptophan, and so a read error is likely. V usage is TRBV6-6 and J usage is TRBJ2-7; perhaps TRBD1 as D (5 bases). The V end lost 4 bases, the J end lost 2 bases, and 12 bases lay between the germline ends. The CDR3 loop spans 14 amino acids. Germline V gives CDR1 MNHNY, CDR2 SVGAGI (reference sequence). CDR3 DNA: TGTGCCAGCAGTTCCCCGACAGTAGCCTACGAGCAGTACATC. This sequence encodes CASSSPTVAYEQYI.

On this clonotype itself: At one of its ends the junction is not consistent with the germline gene, which may arise from a read error. CDR3 nucleotides: TGTGCCAGCAGCCCCCGGGGACGGACTAATGGAAAACTGTTTTTT. Translation gives CASSPRGRTNGKLFF. The V and J genes are TRBV11-1 and TRBJ1-4; D possibly corresponds to TRBD1 (5 bases). The CDR3 contains 15 residues. Germline loops: CDR1 SGHAT, CDR2 FQDESV (reference sequence).

On this clonotype: A much larger clone is a single base away; this may be a read error. The chain links TRBV6-6 to TRBJ2-7, with 7 nucleotides matching TRBD2. Germline CDR1 and CDR2: MNHNY and SVGAGI (reference sequence). V was clipped by 5 bases and J by 3 bases; unmatched bases: 7. The CDR3 has 14 residues. The CDR3 DNA is TGTGCCAGCAGTATGACTGGCGGGGGCTACGAGCAGTACTTC. Its translation: CASSMTGGGYEQYF.

In the case of this clonotype: With a much larger clone just one base away, this may be a read error. The V and J genes are TRBV4-1 and TRBJ1-1; a weak D match, TRBD1 (6 bases). The CDR3 spans 15 residues. Germline V gene data show CDR1 as MGHRA and CDR2 as YSYEKL. CDR3 in amino acids: CASNQAGRGGTEAFF. The CDR3, as DNA: TGCGCCAGCAACCAAGCGGGGAGGGGGGGCACTGAAGCTTTCTTT.

The genes are TRBV24-1 and TRBJ2-7, with D perhaps given as TRBD1 or TRBD2 (7 bases each). V lost 3 bases and J lost 5, with 13 bases in between. Germline-derived CDR1 and CDR2 are KGHDR and SFDVKD. This CDR3 contains 14 residues. The CDR3 loop is CATSDRAGGDEQYF. CDR3 nucleotides: TGTGCCACCAGTGATCGGGCAGGGGGGGACGAGCAGTACTTC.

Turning to this clonotype: A much larger clone differs by one base, so this may be a read error. The V and J genes are TRBV12-3 or TRBV12-4 and TRBJ1-5; 9 bases match TRBD1. The CDR3 has 12 residues. Losses at the gene ends were 8 bases for V and 6 bases for J; bases not matched to a gene: 2. The CDR3 region is CASLTGGQPQHF. The CDR3 nucleotides are TGTGCCAGCTTGACAGGGGGTCAGCCCCAGCATTTT.

Details on this clonotype: The junction and the germline gene differ at one end; a read error may be behind it. The CDR3 DNA follows: TGTGCCAGCAGTGACCTGGACATACCGAGTCCACCCCTACACTTT. Translation: CASSDLDIPSPPLHF. The gene calls are TRBV6-5 and TRBJ1-6, with a weak D call TRBD1 (5 bases). The CDR3 spans 15 residues. In germline, CDR1 is MNHEY, CDR2 SVGAGI.

A note on this clonotype: One junction end disagrees with the germline gene, perhaps due to a read error. This chain uses TRBV5-6 with TRBJ2-4; D gene ambiguous. Germline assignment: CDR1 SGHDT and CDR2 YYEEEE. The CDR3 has 12 amino acids. As DNA, the CDR3 is TGTGTCAGCAGCTTAATCGCGAACATTCAGTACTTC. The encoded protein is CVSSLIANIQYF.

This clonotype has only a few counts. This may come from a read error, since a much larger clone is one base off. The V and J genes are TRBV6-1 and TRBJ2-7, with 7 bases fitting TRBD2. The CDR3 length is 12 residues. Germline assignment: CDR1 MNHNS and CDR2 SASEGT. CDR3 bases: TGTGCCAACAGTGAAGCGGGACGCGAGCAGTACTTC. This codes for CANSEAGREQYF.